The 20 T cell receptor beta chains in this list originate from one sample, sequenced in a study of read filtering for tumor transcriptome and immune sequencing. From approximately 430 ng of RNA, a library with molecular barcoded alpha/delta and beta/gamma adaptors was made. Via MiXCR, TCRdb re-called the reads, giving one row per CDR3 protein. The table includes 49,000 or so distinct CDR3 sequences, approximately 12% detected once. The sample was a population of CD138-negative cells sorted from bone marrow. The source of these receptors is a donor aged 40 or over with multiple myeloma.

The gene calls are TRBV2 and TRBJ1-5; D is perhaps TRBD1 (6 bases). CDR3 length equals 13 residues. The germline gives CDR1 SNHLY, CDR2 FYNNEI. Trimming left V 5 bases short and J 9 bases short, with 14 bases between. For the CDR3, the DNA is TGTGCCAGCAGTAACAGGGAGAGCGGGCCCCAGCATTTT. Amino acid sequence: CASSNRESGPQHF. Looking up the rest from reference TRBV2 and TRBJ1-5 gives the full variable domain: EPEVTQTPSHQVTQMGQEVILRCVPISNHLYFYWYRQILGQKVEFLVSFYNNEISEKSEIFDDQFSVERPDGSNFTLKIRSTKLEDSAMYFCASSNRESGPQHFGDGTRLSIL.

This clonotype showed up many times. J is TRBJ1-4 and V is TRBV4-2; D is perhaps TRBD1 (6 bases). The ends were cut back, 1 base at V and 6 bases at J, with 18 bases in the middle. Germline CDR1 LGHNA, CDR2 YNFKEQ. This CDR3 comprises 17 residues. The CDR3 is CASSQVGFAGVDEKLFF. The CDR3 coding sequence is TGTGCCAGCAGCCAAGTTGGTTTCGCAGGGGTGGATGAAAAACTGTTTTTT.

This clonotype showed up many times. V usage is TRBV5-6 and J usage is TRBJ1-1, with TRBD1 matching 9 bases. With 4 bases clipped from V and 5 bases from J, the junction kept 9 bases outside the gene matches. In germline, CDR1 is SGHDT, CDR2 YYEEEE. CDR3 length: 15 amino acids. The CDR3 sequence is CASSHTGGGGTEAFF. The CDR3, as DNA: TGTGCCAGCAGCCACACAGGGGGCGGAGGGACTGAAGCTTTCTTT.

The chain couples TRBV28 to TRBJ2-1; D is ambiguous. The CDR3 is 11 amino acids. V was trimmed by 10 bases and J by 6 bases, leaving 10 bases between them. CDR1 MDHEN and CDR2 SYDVKM come from the germline V gene. Here the CDR3 DNA reads TGTGCCACCGACCTAGGCAATGAGCAGTTCTTC. Protein: CATDLGNEQFF.

This clonotype is deemed medium-sized (0.01 to 0.1%). One end of the junction varies from germline; a read error may be responsible. V is TRBV9 and J is TRBJ2-1; 10 bases fit TRBD2. Germline CDR1 is SGDLS and CDR2 is YYNGEE. The CDR3 has 15 residues. The CDR3 sequence is CASSVAGGSYNEQFF. The CDR3 nucleotides are TGTGCCAGCAGTGTAGCGGGAGGCTCCTACAATGAGCAGTTCTTC. The complete variable domain, with remaining parts taken from reference TRBV9 and TRBJ2-1, reads DSGVTQTPKHLITATGQRVTLRCSPRSGDLSVYWYQQSLDQGLQFLIQYYNGEERAKGNILERFSAQQFPDLHSELNLSSLELGDSALYFCASSVAGGSYNEQFFGPGTRLTVL.

V is TRBV11-2 and J is TRBJ2-1, with 9 positions matching TRBD1. Germline values: CDR1 SGHAT, CDR2 FQNNGV. Trimming cost V 5 bases and J 3 bases; bases outside gene matches: 8. This CDR3 comprises 16 residues. CDR3 region: CASSISGTGSYNEQFF. CDR3 bases: TGTGCCAGCAGCATCTCCGGGACAGGGAGCTACAATGAGCAGTTCTTC.

This clonotype came up many times. The V gene is TRBV6-1, the J gene TRBJ1-5; a possible D gene is TRBD1 (5 bases). CDR3 length equals 14 residues. Deletions cut 3 bases from V and 6 bases from J, with 12 bases between. Germline V gene sequence: CDR1 MNHNS, CDR2 SASEGT. CDR3 sequence: CASSDGGVGQPQHF. CDR3 nucleotide sequence: TGTGCCAGCAGTGACGGGGGGGTGGGTCAGCCCCAGCATTTT.

There are many counts of this clonotype. The chain combines TRBV20-1 with TRBJ1-2; D is unresolved. Trimming removed 1 base at V and 0 bases at J, with 9 bases between. The germline CDR1 and CDR2 sequences are DFQATT and SNEGSKA (reference sequence). This CDR3 spans 14 amino acids. Here the CDR3 reads CSARASSSNYGYTF. CDR3 nucleotide sequence: TGCAGTGCTAGAGCCTCCTCATCTAACTATGGCTACACCTTC.

This clonotype was counted at least ten times. The J gene is TRBJ2-7, the V gene TRBV5-6, with 11 bases fitting TRBD1. The CDR3 length is 15 residues. Trimming took 0 bases from V and 2 from J; bases not matched to a gene: 1. Per the germline V gene, CDR1 is SGHDT and CDR2 is YYEEEE. CDR3 loop: CASSLGGQGAYEQYF. The CDR3 DNA is TGTGCCAGCAGCTTGGGGGGACAGGGGGCCTACGAGCAGTACTTC.

This clonotype was detected ten times or more. The chain recombines TRBV5-1 with TRBJ2-1, with 7 bases that match TRBD2. CDR3 size: 15 residues. Germline CDR1 is SGHRS and CDR2 is YFSETQ. Germline trimming cut 4 bases from V and 7 bases from J; bases unmatched to any gene: 11. In DNA, the CDR3 is TGCGCCAGCAGCCCAGGGCGGGGGTTAAAAAATGAGCAGTTCTTC. It specifies CASSPGRGLKNEQFF.

By sample share, this clonotype is medium-sized. The chain employs TRBV6-1 and TRBJ2-1, with D unresolved. V lost 5 bases and J lost 8, with 10 bases in between. The CDR3 sequence is 12 residues long. Germline lookup yields CDR1 MNHNS and CDR2 SASEGT. In DNA, the CDR3 is TGTGCCAGCAGTCCCGATTGGGATGAGCAGTTCTTC. It translates to CASSPDWDEQFF.

In its sample, this clonotype was seen many times. The V call is TRBV20-1, the J call TRBJ2-2, with 9 bases that match TRBD2. J was trimmed by 8 bases and V by 2 bases; bases with no gene match: 12. This CDR3 is 16 amino acids long. Germline CDR1 is DFQATT and CDR2 is SNEGSKA (reference sequence). The CDR3 here is CSARPRGAAGGGELFF. The CDR3 nucleotides read TGCAGTGCTAGACCCCGTGGGGCAGCGGGAGGTGGGGAGCTGTTTTTT.

This clonotype was picked up many times. The rearrangement joins TRBV7-9 to TRBJ2-5; D is unresolved. V lost 2 bases and J 5 bases, leaving 6 bases between the germline ends. Germline assignment: CDR1 SEHNR and CDR2 FQNEAQ (reference sequence). This CDR3 region has 12 residues. CDR3 amino acids: CASSLLVETQYF. CDR3 nucleotides: TGTGCCAGCAGCTTACTAGTGGAGACCCAGTACTTC. The variable domain in full, with the rest retrieved from reference TRBV7-9 and TRBJ2-5, is DTGVSQNPRHKITKRGQNVTFRCDPISEHNRLYWYRQTLGQGPEFLTYFQNEAQLEKSRLLSDRFSAERPKGSFSTLEIQRTEQGDSAMYLCASSLLVETQYFGPGTRLLVL.

This clonotype was seen a handful of times. A much larger clone is a single base away; this may be a read error. This is likely a read error, given that the CDR3 carries no conserved phenylalanine or tryptophan at its end. The V call is TRBV11-3, the J call TRBJ1-1; D is uncertain. V was shortened by 2 bases and J by 3 bases, with 4 bases between the two germline ends. Germline V CDR1 and CDR2: SGHNT, YENEEA. The CDR3 has 12 amino acids. In DNA form, the CDR3 reads TGTGCCAGCAGCTTAACGTACACTGAAGCTTTCCTT. It specifies CASSLTYTEAFL.

This chain connects TRBV4-1 to TRBJ2-1; 9 nucleotides align to TRBD2. Germline V CDR1 and CDR2: MGHRA, YSYEKL. Losses at the gene ends were 4 bases for V and 0 bases for J; bases not matched to a gene: 13. This CDR3 is built from 19 residues. The DNA for the CDR3 is TGCGCCAGCAGCCGCGTCTTAGGGGAGCGGGAGGACTCCTACAATGAGCAGTTCTTC. Residues: CASSRVLGEREDSYNEQFF.

This clonotype has at least ten counts. This chain uses TRBV20-1 with TRBJ1-6; 7 nucleotides agree with TRBD1. Germline V gives CDR1 DFQATT, CDR2 SNEGSKA (reference sequence). Trimming at V came to 6 bases and at J to 1 base, leaving 9 bases not matched to a gene. CDR3 length: 16 residues. CDR3 residues: CSAPTGEFSYNSPLHF. The CDR3 region has the DNA TGCAGTGCCCCTACAGGGGAGTTTTCCTATAATTCACCCCTCCACTTT.

This clonotype was seen once. A far larger clone is one nucleotide away, so this likely arose from a read error. CDR3 nucleotide sequence: TGTGCCAGCAGCCCCCCAGGGGGCTCCCACAATGAGCAGTTCTTC. It encodes CASSPPGGSHNEQFF. The V gene is TRBV11-2, the J gene TRBJ2-1, with TRBD1 matching 8 bases. CDR1 SGHAT and CDR2 FQNNGV come from the germline V gene. The CDR3 is 15 amino acids.

In the case of this clonotype: A far larger clone is off by one base, so a read error is likely. This chain connects TRBV6-5 to TRBJ1-6; TRBD1 is a possible D gene (5 bases). TRBJ1-1 explains the end of the DNA better; the J call may be wrong. This CDR3 contains 13 residues. CDR1 and CDR2 from the germline V gene are MNHEY and SVGAGI. DNA of the CDR3: TGTGCCAGCAGTTACCCAAGGGAGGGGCCGGCTTTCTTT. Encoded protein: CASSYPREGPAFF.

This clonotype was counted ten times or more. The chain has TRBV5-1 and TRBJ2-2; 9 positions agree with TRBD1. CDR1 is SGHRS, CDR2 YFSETQ, per germline. V was pared by 0 bases and J by 6 bases, with 3 bases of the junction left unmatched. The length of the CDR3 is 15 residues. CDR3 DNA sequence: TGCGCCAGCAGCTTGGGGACAGGGGTCGCCGGGGAGCTGTTTTTT. This translates into CASSLGTGVAGELFF.

In this sample, this clonotype turned up many times. The rearrangement links TRBV5-1 to TRBJ1-1; 7 bases fit TRBD1. Looked up from germline, CDR1 is SGHRS and CDR2 is YFSETQ. After removal of 0 bases from V and 0 bases from J, the junction contained 11 bases not matched to a gene. This CDR3 spans 18 amino acids. The CDR3 DNA reads TGCGCCAGCAGCTTGGAGGCTCTGGGACAGCTCATGAACACTGAAGCTTTCTTT. This encodes CASSLEALGQLMNTEAFF.